This TCR beta chain was sequenced in a study of OX40 agonist ivuxolimab in advanced cancers. About the study as a whole: Ivuxolimab was a fully human IgG2 agonistic monoclonal antibody targeting the costimulatory receptor OX40 (CD134). Intravenous ivuxolimab was administered to patients every 2 weeks at six dose levels: 0.01, 0.1, 0.3, 1.5, 3 and 10 mg/kg. Of the approximately 53 patients in dose escalation, about 20 had hepatocellular carcinoma, some 15 had melanoma, 9 had renal cell carcinoma and 9 had head and neck cancer. The dose-escalation cohort was about 86% male with a mean age of around 62 years, ranging from roughly 23 to 80. Prior anti-PD-1, anti-PD-L1 or anti-CTLA-4 therapy was permitted, and checkpoint inhibitors had been received by around 39% of dose-escalation patients. Three dose-escalation patients achieved partial responses, one with hepatocellular carcinoma and two with cutaneous melanoma. Peripheral TCRbeta sequencing was intended to test whether TCR sequence diversity was altered and clonal T-cell expansion was caused by ivuxolimab. The paper reports the monotherapy dose-escalation portion (N of about 56 patients) of the phase I ivuxolimab trial.

A note on this clone: Its target antigen remains unknown. It has no much larger one-base neighbor in the sample; base qualities were not kept.

The paper as a whole reports these results and caveats: The antigen specificity of the clonally expanded peripheral T cells was not determined. At doses from 0.1 to 3.0 mg/kg, clonal expansion was seen in both CD4+ and CD8+ blood T cells between baseline and week 6. After ivuxolimab, expanded clones were on average more numerous among CD8+ T cells than among CD4+ T cells. Partial responders in the 0.1-3.0 mg/kg groups had among the lowest normalized peripheral clonal expansion, especially among CD8+ T cells. Low levels of normalized T-cell clonal expansion were also seen in some patients who did not respond.

CDR1 SGHRS and CDR2 YFSETQ are derived from the germline V gene. The junction shows trimming of 5 bases on V and 0 bases on J, plus 12 bases between the germline ends. The CDR3 has 14 amino acids, counting the end cysteine and phenylalanine. The read is trimmed to its CDR3 DNA, 42 bases read in frame from base 1. The trial excluded patients who had a history of autoimmune disease or who were on systemic immunosuppression. Peripheral blood for TCR sequencing was drawn from every dose cohort at baseline, at cycle 4 day 1 and at cycle 7 day 1. The samples were taken from a phase I, first-in-human, multicenter, open-label dose-escalation trial of ivuxolimab. Adults with locally advanced or metastatic melanoma, renal cell, hepatocellular, or head and neck squamous cell carcinoma were enrolled in the trial. Before TCR sequencing, CD4+ T cells and CD8+ T cells were sorted from peripheral blood as separate populations.

For sequencing of the TCRbeta CDR3 region, genomic DNA was extracted from the sorted cells. TCRbeta CDR3 regions were sequenced using the immunoSEQ Assay. Drawn from immuneACCESS, this table holds only the in-frame rearrangements with V and J called that TCRdb kept. Clones are partly lost; checked studies trace under half to an unresolved V gene and leave the rest unexplained. The sample includes 60,000 to 85,000 clones, with roughly nine tenths observed a single time. The ten largest account for about 4% of the sample. The rearranged segments are TRBV5-1 and TRBJ2-7; tentative D gene TRBD2, with 6 bases matching. Sequencing was performed on CD4+ or CD8+ T cells sorted from blood, taken in a trial of the OX40 agonist ivuxolimab. The sequence was collected from an adult with an advanced solid tumor such as melanoma, head and neck, liver or kidney cancer. The CDR3 loop reads CASSVSGDSYEQYF. The nucleotide sequence is TGCGCCAGCAGTGTTAGCGGTGACTCCTACGAGCAGTACTTC.